This TCR beta chain emerged from a study of human CD8 memory T cell subsets. This clonotype counts as medium-sized by frequency. Generation of TCR beta libraries used UMI-labeled 5' RACE. TCRdb reanalyzed the 5' RACE reads and collapses them to one entry per CDR3 protein, without DNA. This sample's table reports approximately 9,300 distinct CDR3 sequences. The CDR3 runs to 18 residues. Germline CDR1 and CDR2: MNHEY and SVGEGT. Total CD8+ T cells came from negative magnetic enrichment. This TCR derives from a human donor in good health. The rearrangement links TRBV6-2 or TRBV6-3 to TRBJ1-1; TCRdb's D gene call, TRBD1, goes unchecked for lack of DNA. Sequenced input: CD8+ T cells from PBMCs. The chain's CDR3 is CASSLRRGGRTENTEAFF.